The T cell receptor (beta chain) described here comes from a study of somatic mutations in cytotoxic T cells in rheumatoid arthritis. This clone has only a few counts. Its target is unknown. General study results and limits: Rheumatoid arthritis patients and age-matched healthy controls showed no significant difference in CD8+ T-cell clonality. Of the expanded CD8+ clones, the antigen targets were not known.

As handled by the study authors: Of patient CD8+ clones exceeding 1%, few matched published virus-specific TCRB sequences. Some clones are missing from TCRdb's copy, which holds only in-frame ones; the method was immunoSEQ multiplex PCR. V and J calls plus clone size are reproduced from that table; the DNA served to infer D and trimming. The sample records about 20,000 clones, approximately 81% being singletons. Flow cytometry served to check the purity of CD4+ and CD8+ cells, which were isolated by positive magnetic bead selection. Germline V gene lookup returns CDR1 SGHDT and CDR2 YYEEEE. The germline V and J ends were trimmed by 4 bases and 5 bases, with 3 bases remaining between them. The CDR3 is made up of 11 amino acids.

The sample comprised CD8+ T cells sorted from blood. The chain uses TRBV5-6 and TRBJ1-4; D gene unclear. This clonotype originated in a woman in her thirties or forties with rheumatoid arthritis. CDR3 in amino acids: CASSLNEKLFF. The DNA for the CDR3 is TGTGCCAGCAGCCTGAATGAAAAACTGTTTTTT.